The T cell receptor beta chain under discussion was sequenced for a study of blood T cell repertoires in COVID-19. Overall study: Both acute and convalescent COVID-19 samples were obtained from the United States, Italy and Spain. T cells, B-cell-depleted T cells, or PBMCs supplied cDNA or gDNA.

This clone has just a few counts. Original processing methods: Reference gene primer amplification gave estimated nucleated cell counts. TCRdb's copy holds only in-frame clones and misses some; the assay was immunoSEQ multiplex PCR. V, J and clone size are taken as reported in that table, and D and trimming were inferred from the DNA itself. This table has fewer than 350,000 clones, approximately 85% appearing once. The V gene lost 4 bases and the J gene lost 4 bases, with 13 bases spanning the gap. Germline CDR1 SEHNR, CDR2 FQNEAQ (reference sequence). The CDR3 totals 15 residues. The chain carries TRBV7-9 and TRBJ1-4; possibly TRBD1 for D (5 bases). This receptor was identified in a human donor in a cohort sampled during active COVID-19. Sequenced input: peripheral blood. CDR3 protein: CASSSQLTVNEKLFF. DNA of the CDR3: TGTGCCAGCAGCTCACAACTGACAGTTAATGAAAAACTGTTTTTT.